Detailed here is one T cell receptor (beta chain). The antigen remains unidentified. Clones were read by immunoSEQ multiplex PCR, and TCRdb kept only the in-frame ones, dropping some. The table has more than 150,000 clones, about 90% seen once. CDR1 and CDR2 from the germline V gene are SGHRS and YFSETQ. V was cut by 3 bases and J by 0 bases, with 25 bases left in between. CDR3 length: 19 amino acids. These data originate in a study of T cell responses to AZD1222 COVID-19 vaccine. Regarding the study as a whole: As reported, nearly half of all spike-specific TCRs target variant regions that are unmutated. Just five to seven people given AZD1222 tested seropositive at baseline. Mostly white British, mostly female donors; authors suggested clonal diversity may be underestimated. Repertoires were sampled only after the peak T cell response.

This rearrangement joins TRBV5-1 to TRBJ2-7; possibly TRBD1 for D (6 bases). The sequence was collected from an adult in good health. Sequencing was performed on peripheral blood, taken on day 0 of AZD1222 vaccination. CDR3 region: CASSYGQSIKVSSSYEQYF. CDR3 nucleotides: TGCGCCAGCAGCTACGGACAGTCTATTAAGGTCTCGAGCTCCTACGAGCAGTACTTC.